Presented here are 3 T cell receptor beta chains from one specimen sequenced in a study of CD8 T cell repertoires and HIV-1 epitope variants. Repertoires were generated with immunoSEQ multiplex PCR, while TCRdb's copy carries only in-frame clones and drops some. Of 4,500 to 6,500 clones listed, approximately 70% are singletons. No antigen has been identified for these receptors. The material sequenced was cultured CD8+ T cells derived from PBMCs. These receptors were taken from a male donor with HIV.

The rearrangement uses TRBV7-2 and TRBJ2-5; D remains ambiguous. The CDR3 is 14 residues long. V gave up 4 bases and J gave up 2 bases, with 11 bases separating them. From germline, CDR1 is SGHTA and CDR2 FQGNSA. The DNA of the CDR3 is TGTGCCAGCAGCTGGAATGACAAACAAGAGACCCAGTACTTC. Protein product: CASSWNDKQETQYF. The full variable domain, its missing parts supplied by reference TRBV7-2 and TRBJ2-5, is GAGVSQSPSNKVTEKGKDVELRCDPISGHTALYWYRQSLGQGLEFLIYFQGNSAPDKSGLPSDRFSAERTGGSVSTLTIQRTQQEDSAVYLCASSWNDKQETQYFGPGTRLLVL.

This chain joins TRBV27 and TRBJ2-7; D call uncertain. Trimming took off 8 bases at V and 3 bases at J, with 20 bases between the two ends. Looked up from germline, CDR1 is MNHEY and CDR2 is SMNVEV (reference sequence). This CDR3 is built from 15 residues. As DNA, the CDR3 is TGTGCCAGCCTCGAAGGACCAGGACCACTCTACGAGCAGTACTTC. Translation: CASLEGPGPLYEQYF.

This clone was seen only a few times. This sequence joins TRBV18 and TRBJ2-3; TRBD1 agrees at 7 bases. The CDR3 consists of 16 residues. V trimming: 1 base; J trimming: 2 bases; junction bases outside the gene matches: 6. Looked up from germline, CDR1 is KGHSH and CDR2 is LQKENI. CDR3 bases: TGTGCCAGCTCACCACTAGGGGGCAGTACCACAGATACGCAGTATTTT. This encodes CASSPLGGSTTDTQYF.